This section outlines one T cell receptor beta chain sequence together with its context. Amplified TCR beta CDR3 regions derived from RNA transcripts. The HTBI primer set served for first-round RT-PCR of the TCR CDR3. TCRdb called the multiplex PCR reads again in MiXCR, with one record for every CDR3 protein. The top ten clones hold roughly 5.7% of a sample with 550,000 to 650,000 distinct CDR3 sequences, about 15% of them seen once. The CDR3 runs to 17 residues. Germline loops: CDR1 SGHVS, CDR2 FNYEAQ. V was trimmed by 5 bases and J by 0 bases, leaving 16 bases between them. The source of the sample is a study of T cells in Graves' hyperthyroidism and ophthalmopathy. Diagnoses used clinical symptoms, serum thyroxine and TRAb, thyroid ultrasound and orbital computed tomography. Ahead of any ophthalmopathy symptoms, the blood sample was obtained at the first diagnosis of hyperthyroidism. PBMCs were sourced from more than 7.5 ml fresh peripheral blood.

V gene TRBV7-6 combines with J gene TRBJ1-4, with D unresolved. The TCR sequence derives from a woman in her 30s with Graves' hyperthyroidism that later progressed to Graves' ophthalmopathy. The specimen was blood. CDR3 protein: CASSQRTLLATNEKLFF. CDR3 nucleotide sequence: TGTGCCAGCAGCCAACGGACCCTTCTCGCAACTAATGAAAAACTGTTTTTT.